This T cell receptor beta chain was recorded in a study of shared clonotypes between healthy human individuals. For the study at large: Contributing individuals were a couple of females and three males aged 18 to 49.

Details on this clone: Its antigen is not identified. It is likely a read error: a sequence one base away is far more abundant.

Donation came from healthy HIV-negative adults that had no recent acute infections or vaccinations. Donors, without exception, were Caucasian adults residing in Nashville, Tennessee. The data were produced by immunoSEQ multiplex PCR, yet TCRdb's version contains in-frame clones alone and is incomplete. The sample lists approximately 460,000 clones, 70% to 80% occurring once. Germline CDR1 SGHAT, CDR2 FQNNGV. CDR3 length: 15 amino acids. General study points: Donor scarcity curtailed the genetic and exposure-history diversity represented herein.

Sequencing was performed on PBMCs. The chain recombines TRBV11-2 with TRBJ2-7; 11 nucleotides line up with TRBD1. The sequence came from a woman between 35 and 50 years old in good health. Some clones in this sample may be carry-over from other donors' samples. This CDR3 is CTSSPRGGQGDEQYF. In nucleotides, the CDR3 is TGTACCAGCAGCCCTCGCGGGGGACAGGGGGACGAGCAGTACTTC. The full variable domain, rest sourced from reference TRBV11-2 and TRBJ2-7, is EAGVAQSPRYKIIEKRQSVAFWCNPISGHATLYWYQQILGQGPKLLIQFQNNGVVDDSQLPKDRFSAERLKGVDSTLKIQPAKLEDSAVYLCTSSPRGGQGDEQYFGPGTRLTVT.